The TCR beta chain described here comes from a study of OX40 agonist ivuxolimab in advanced cancers. Study-wide background: Dose-escalation patients' cancers were hepatocellular carcinoma, melanoma, renal cell or head and neck cancer. Three patients, one with hepatocellular carcinoma and two with cutaneous melanoma, achieved partial responses. Points from the study as a whole: Not determined was the antigen specificity of the expanded peripheral T cells.

Losses at the gene ends were 9 bases for V and 2 bases for J; bases not matched to a gene: 9. CDR3 length: 14 amino acids. CDR1 is LNHDA and CDR2 is SQIVND in the germline V gene (reference sequence). Profiling relied on immunoSEQ multiplex PCR, and the TCRdb table lists in-frame clones only, not all of them. The sample has fewer than 30,000 clones, more than 85% seen once. Sampling of blood occurred at baseline, cycle 4 day 1, and cycle 7 day 1. In the case of this clone: The target antigen is unknown.

This clonotype originated in an adult with an advanced solid tumor such as melanoma, head and neck, liver or kidney cancer. The V gene is TRBV19, the J gene TRBJ2-7; 8 nucleotides match TRBD1. Sequences were derived from CD4+ or CD8+ T cells sorted from blood, sampled in a trial of the OX40 agonist ivuxolimab. The CDR3 loop reads CARWGDRPPYEQYF. CDR3 coding DNA: TGTGCCAGATGGGGGGACAGGCCCCCCTACGAGCAGTACTTC.